The 18 T cell receptor beta chains given below trace back to one sample, sequenced in a study of T cells in Graves' hyperthyroidism and ophthalmopathy. Amplified regions were TCR beta CDR3 sequences from RNA transcripts. TCR CDR3 underwent first-round RT-PCR with the HTBI primer set. TCRdb re-analysed the multiplex PCR reads in MiXCR, keeping a single row per CDR3 protein. Among 350,000 to 500,000 distinct CDR3 sequences listed, approximately 15% were seen once. The source material was blood. These receptor sequences come from a woman aged 18 to 35 with Graves' hyperthyroidism.

This clonotype was counted at least ten times. The rearrangement links TRBV20-1 to TRBJ2-7; 9 positions match TRBD1. V lost 6 bases and J lost 7; bases outside the gene matches: 10. The CDR3 runs to 13 residues. Germline V gene sequence: CDR1 DFQATT, CDR2 SNEGSKA (reference sequence). Here the CDR3 DNA reads TGCAGTGCCGAGACTACAGGGGGCGAAGAGCAGTACTTC. Translation: CSAETTGGEEQYF.

This clonotype has at least ten counts. The V call is TRBV7-2, the J call TRBJ2-3, with 7 bases that match TRBD2. CDR3 length: 16 amino acids. V was pared by 5 bases and J by 3 bases, with 11 bases of the junction left unmatched. Germline assignment: CDR1 SGHTA and CDR2 FQGNSA. Here the CDR3 DNA reads TGTGCCAGCAGCCCCCTCGGCGGGAGTTCTACAGATACGCAGTATTTT. It codes for CASSPLGGSSTDTQYF.

V usage is TRBV5-5 and J usage is TRBJ2-1; D is unresolved. The V end was cut by 4 bases, the J end by 0 bases, with 14 bases between. CDR1 and CDR2 (germline): SGHKS, YYEKEE (reference sequence). This CDR3 is 16 amino acids long. The CDR3 is CASSRTPASSYNEQFF. The CDR3 DNA is TGTGCCAGCAGCAGAACACCCGCCAGCTCCTACAATGAGCAGTTCTTC.

In this sample, this clonotype turned up a few times. At one of its ends the junction is not consistent with the germline gene, which may arise from a read error. DNA of the CDR3: TGTGCCAACAGCTTCTCAGATAGCGGACTCACAGATACGCAGTATTTT. Translation gives CANSFSDSGLTDTQYF. This chain uses TRBV13 with TRBJ2-3; D might be TRBD2 (6 bases). The CDR3 loop spans 16 amino acids. CDR1 and CDR2 from the germline V gene are PRHDT and FYEKMQ (reference sequence).

This clonotype was counted ten times or more. The CDR3 spells CSAKQETQYF. CDR3 nucleotides: TGCAGTGCTAAACAAGAGACCCAGTACTTC. The gene calls are TRBV20-1 and TRBJ2-5, with D unresolved. Germline V gene data show CDR1 as DFQATT and CDR2 as SNEGSKA (reference sequence). The length of the CDR3 is 10 residues. The ends were cut back, 4 bases at V and 2 bases at J, with 2 bases in the middle.

This clonotype was found many times. The rearrangement uses TRBV9 and TRBJ2-5; the match to TRBD2 covers 7 bases. CDR3 length: 16 residues. V dropped 4 bases and J dropped 1; count of bases not matched to a gene: 10. The germline V gene encodes CDR1 SGDLS and CDR2 YYNGEE. CDR3 DNA sequence: TGTGCCAGCAGCAACCCCAAAGCGGGATCCCAAGAGACCCAGTACTTC. It translates to CASSNPKAGSQETQYF.

This clonotype has a handful of counts. The chain links TRBV5-4 to TRBJ2-1; TRBD2 matches 11 bases. The V segment lost 5 bases and the J segment 9 bases; nucleotides outside the gene matches: 7. There are 14 residues in the CDR3. The V gene's germline CDR1 is SGHNT and CDR2 YYREEE (reference sequence). In DNA form, the CDR3 reads TGTGCCAGCAGAACTAGCGGGAGTTGGGGTGAGCAGTTCTTC. It translates to CASRTSGSWGEQFF.

At least ten counts were recorded for this clonotype. CDR3 bases: TGTGCCATCCGCCCAACAGGGAACTCTGGAAACACCATATATTTT. Protein: CAIRPTGNSGNTIYF. The chain recombines TRBV10-3 with TRBJ1-3; a possible D gene is TRBD1 (6 bases). Germline V CDR1 and CDR2: ENHRY, SYGVKD. The V gene lost 8 bases and the J gene lost 0 bases, with 14 bases spanning the gap. This CDR3 has 15 amino acids.

This clonotype has ten or more counts. The chain links TRBV11-1 to TRBJ2-1, with 9 bases lining up with TRBD2. Trimming took 5 bases from V and 8 from J; bases not matched to a gene: 13. CDR1 SGHAT and CDR2 FQDESV come from the germline V gene (reference sequence). The CDR3 spans 16 residues. CDR3 bases: TGTGCCAGCAGCAAGATTAGCGGGAGCGATTCCTATGAGCAGTTCTTC. Protein product: CASSKISGSDSYEQFF.

This clonotype has ten or more counts. The chain uses TRBV20-1 and TRBJ2-1; 9 nucleotides agree with TRBD1. Trimming cost V 4 bases and J 6 bases; bases outside gene matches: 10. The CDR3 has 15 amino acids. Germline-derived CDR1 and CDR2 are DFQATT and SNEGSKA (reference sequence). The CDR3 here is CSAKFGTGKSNEQFF. DNA of the CDR3: TGCAGTGCTAAGTTTGGGACAGGGAAATCCAATGAGCAGTTCTTC.

This clonotype was found many times. This chain uses TRBV25-1 with TRBJ1-4; D is unresolved. The germline gives CDR1 MGHDK, CDR2 SYGVNS. V was trimmed by 3 bases and J by 8 bases, leaving 13 bases between them. The CDR3 runs to 14 residues. The CDR3 is CASSDRPKVEKLFF. The CDR3 DNA sequence: TGTGCCAGCAGTGACAGGCCTAAAGTCGAAAAACTGTTTTTT.

This clonotype was observed a handful of times. The chain joins TRBV9 to TRBJ2-1; 9 positions match TRBD2. The J segment lost 6 bases and the V segment lost 4 bases, leaving 8 bases of the junction unmatched. This CDR3 spans 15 amino acids. Germline CDR1 is SGDLS and CDR2 is YYNGEE. The chain's CDR3 is CASSPLAGLGNEQFF. Here the CDR3 DNA reads TGTGCCAGCAGCCCCCTAGCGGGACTTGGCAATGAGCAGTTCTTC.

Details on this clonotype: It may be a read error: a sequence one base away is much more abundant. The chain uses TRBV30 and TRBJ2-1, with D possibly being TRBD2 (5 bases). This CDR3 has 14 amino acids. Germline V gives CDR1 GTSNPN, CDR2 SVGIG (reference sequence). Trimming stripped 6 bases from V and 10 bases from J, with 22 bases between. For the CDR3, the DNA is TGTGCCTGTTATCCGATAAGGACTTTTCCAGAGCAGTTCTTC. Translated: CACYPIRTFPEQFF.

The rearrangement uses TRBV6-6 and TRBJ2-5; TRBD1 agrees at 10 bases. The CDR3 consists of 16 residues. V was clipped by 2 bases and J by 1 base; unmatched bases: 4. Germline values: CDR1 MNHNY, CDR2 SVGAGI (reference sequence). This chain's CDR3 is CASSYVWTGGQETQYF. The DNA for the CDR3 is TGTGCCAGCAGTTACGTCTGGACAGGGGGCCAAGAGACCCAGTACTTC.

V gene TRBV9 combines with J gene TRBJ2-5; tentative D call: TRBD2 (6 bases). Germline CDR1 is SGDLS and CDR2 is YYNGEE. The CDR3 is made up of 14 amino acids. The ends were cut back, 3 bases at V and 4 bases at J, with 13 bases in the middle. CDR3 loop: CASSEYGTLETQYF. The CDR3, as DNA: TGTGCCAGCAGCGAATACGGGACTCTAGAGACCCAGTACTTC.

This chain uses TRBV6-4 with TRBJ2-2; 8 bases line up with TRBD2. This CDR3 spans 13 amino acids. The V gene end was trimmed by 5 bases and the J gene end by 6 bases; junction bases not matched to a gene: 2. Germline assignment: CDR1 MRHNA and CDR2 SNTAGT. CDR3 residues: CASSSGSSGELFF. The CDR3 DNA is TGTGCCAGCAGTAGCGGGAGCTCCGGGGAGCTGTTTTTT.

In the case of this clonotype: The CDR3 does not close with the conserved phenylalanine or tryptophan, likely indicating a read error. The rearrangement links TRBV15 to TRBJ2-1; 8 bases fit TRBD2. CDR3 length: 16 residues. Germline trimming cut 4 bases from V and 7 bases from J; bases unmatched to any gene: 12. CDR1 and CDR2 from the germline V gene are LNHNV and YYDKDF (reference sequence). CDR3 DNA: TGTGCCACCAGCACAAGCGGGAGTCTCAAAATAAATGAGCAGTTCCTC. Its protein is CATSTSGSLKINEQFL.

The rearrangement joins TRBV6-2 or TRBV6-3 to TRBJ2-2; D is unclear. This CDR3 has 14 amino acids. Per germline, CDR1 MNHEY and CDR2 SVGEGT. Trimming removed 2 bases from V and 4 bases from J, with 8 bases in between. The CDR3 spells CASSYGDTTGELFF. CDR3 DNA: TGTGCCAGCAGTTACGGGGATACCACCGGGGAGCTGTTTTTT.